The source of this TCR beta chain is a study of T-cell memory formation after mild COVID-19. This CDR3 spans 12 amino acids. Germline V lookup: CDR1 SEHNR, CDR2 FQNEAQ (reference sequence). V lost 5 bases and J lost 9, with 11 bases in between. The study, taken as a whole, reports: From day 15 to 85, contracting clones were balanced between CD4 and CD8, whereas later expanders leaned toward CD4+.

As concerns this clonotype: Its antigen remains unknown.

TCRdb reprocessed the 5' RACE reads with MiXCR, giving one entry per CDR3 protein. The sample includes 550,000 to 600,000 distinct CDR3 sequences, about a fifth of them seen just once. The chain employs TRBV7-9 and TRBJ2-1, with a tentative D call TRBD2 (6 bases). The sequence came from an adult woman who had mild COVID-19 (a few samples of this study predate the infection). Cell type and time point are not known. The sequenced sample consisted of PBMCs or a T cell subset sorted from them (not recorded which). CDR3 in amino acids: CASSATSLEQFF. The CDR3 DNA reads TGTGCCAGCAGCGCGACTAGTCTTGAGCAGTTCTTC.